One sample yielded the 2 T cell receptor beta chains listed below, sequenced in a study of blood T cell repertoires in COVID-19. The protocol was immunoSEQ multiplex PCR, while the TCRdb copy is restricted to in-frame clones and leaves out a portion. The sample lists under 250,000 clones, about 80% occurring once. Input material: peripheral blood. Receptor source: a man between 25 and 39 years old who had recovered from COVID-19.

The chain couples TRBV6-5 to TRBJ2-7; possible D gene TRBD2, 6 bases. Trimming pared 2 bases from V and 2 bases from J, leaving 13 bases between. CDR1 MNHEY and CDR2 SVGAGI come from the germline V gene. The CDR3 sequence is 15 residues long. The CDR3 region has the DNA TGTGCCAGCAGTTACCTTGGCGGGAATACCTACGAGCAGTACTTC. Translation: CASSYLGGNTYEQYF.

The chain recombines TRBV19 with TRBJ2-6; 8 bases are shared with TRBD1. V dropped 5 bases and J dropped 2; count of bases not matched to a gene: 2. The germline CDR1 and CDR2 sequences are LNHDA and SQIVND (reference sequence). There are 15 residues in the CDR3. CDR3 residues: CASSQQGAGANVLTF. CDR3 DNA: TGTGCCAGTAGTCAACAGGGGGCTGGGGCCAACGTCCTGACTTTC.